The next 20 T cell receptor beta chains were all read from a single sample in a study of cytomegalovirus exposure and HLA in healthy donors (dated by TCRdb to about 2017). The library came from the immunoSEQ multiplex PCR assay. A mixture of 60 forward primers for TCR Vbeta segments and 13 reverse primers for TCR Jbeta segments was used in the multiplex PCR. The source is immuneACCESS, and TCRdb retained only in-frame sequences with V and J called. Part of the clones is not carried over; for the studies checked, unresolved V genes explain less than half of this, and the remainder is unexplained. The sample table contains 150,000 to 200,000 clones; only one count was recorded for roughly 80% of them. About 3.1% of the sample comes from the top ten. Sequenced input: PBMCs. The receptors were sampled from a female donor in good health and CMV-seronegative.

This clone has a handful of counts. The chain is built from TRBV7-2 and TRBJ1-1, with D possibly matching TRBD1 (5 bases). The V and J ends lost 7 bases and 4 bases respectively, with 19 bases between them. The CDR3 extends over 15 amino acids. Per germline, CDR1 SGHTA and CDR2 FQGNSA. CDR3 nucleotide sequence: TGTGCCAGCACCCCTTATGGGGCCTCGAGCACTGAAGCTTTCTTT. This gives the protein CASTPYGASSTEAFF.

The chain has TRBV19 and TRBJ1-6, with D tentatively TRBD1 (6 bases). V gave up 5 bases and J gave up 7 bases, with 12 bases separating them. Germline CDR1 reads LNHDA; CDR2 reads SQIVND (reference sequence). The CDR3 runs to 14 residues. CDR3 residues: CASSPGTTNSPLHF. The CDR3 DNA reads as TGTGCCAGTAGTCCCGGGACAACCAATTCACCCCTCCACTTT.

The chain uses TRBV18 and TRBJ2-2; 9 positions agree with TRBD1. The CDR3 has 15 amino acids. From germline, CDR1 is KGHSH and CDR2 LQKENI. Trimming removed 3 bases from V and 4 bases from J; junction bases left unmatched: 3. CDR3 loop: CASSPRQGGTGELFF. In nucleotides, the CDR3 is TGTGCCAGCTCACCCAGACAGGGGGGCACCGGGGAGCTGTTTTTT.

The DNA of the CDR3 is TGTGCCACCAGCAGAGTCCGACAGGGGGGCACTGAAGCTTTCTTT. Translation: CATSRVRQGGTEAFF. V gene TRBV15 combines with J gene TRBJ1-1; TRBD1 matches at 9 bases. With V trimmed by 1 base and J by 4 bases, 4 bases remained unmatched. CDR3 length equals 15 residues. The germline V gene has CDR1 LNHNV and CDR2 YYDKDF (reference sequence).

The V and J genes are TRBV6-6 and TRBJ1-5; tentatively, D is TRBD1 (6 bases). Germline V gene data show CDR1 as MNHNY and CDR2 as SVGAGI (reference sequence). This CDR3 has 16 residues. Between the trimmed V and J ends, which lost 6 bases and 4 bases, there was a span of 19 bases. The CDR3 loop is CASRTTGLVGNQPQHF. CDR3 DNA: TGTGCCAGCAGGACTACAGGGTTGGTAGGAAATCAGCCCCAGCATTTT.

As for this clone: One end of the junction is discordant with germline, which a read error may explain. The rearrangement uses TRBV7-9 and TRBJ2-7, with TRBD1 matching over 7 bases. Germline V gives CDR1 SEHNR, CDR2 FQNEAQ (reference sequence). The CDR3 spans 15 residues. The CDR3 reads CSSSPPRDRLRGQYF. The CDR3 DNA reads as TGTTCCAGCAGCCCTCCTCGGGACAGACTACGAGGGCAGTACTTC.

This clone was seen once. The chain combines TRBV6-1 with TRBJ1-2; 7 bases map to TRBD1. Per germline, CDR1 MNHNS and CDR2 SASEGT. The CDR3 is 14 residues long. V lost 1 base and J lost 4; bases outside the gene matches: 3. The CDR3 sequence: CASSEGGGGYGYTF. As DNA, the CDR3 is TGTGCCAGCAGTGAAGGAGGGGGCGGCTATGGCTACACCTTC.

The V and J genes are TRBV18 and TRBJ2-5; D uncertain. From germline, CDR1 is KGHSH and CDR2 LQKENI. This CDR3 is 11 amino acids long. V was cut by 3 bases and J by 5 bases, with 4 bases left in between. The CDR3 loop reads CASSPEETQYF. The CDR3 nucleotides are TGTGCCAGCTCACCGGAGGAGACCCAGTACTTC.

The rearrangement joins TRBV7-2 to TRBJ2-4; 8 bases fit TRBD2. The CDR3 contains 15 residues. Germline values: CDR1 SGHTA, CDR2 FQGNSA. Trimming at V came to 6 bases and at J to 2 bases, leaving 6 bases not matched to a gene. The CDR3 spells CASRRGGGSKNIQYF. CDR3 in DNA: TGTGCCAGCAGACGGGGCGGGGGGTCCAAAAACATTCAGTACTTC.

V is TRBV6-1 and J is TRBJ1-2; 9 bases agree with TRBD1. The CDR3 extends over 14 amino acids. Germline trimming cut 4 bases from V and 2 bases from J; bases unmatched to any gene: 2. The germline gives CDR1 MNHNS, CDR2 SASEGT. The CDR3 DNA reads as TGTGCCAGCAGTGCAGGACAGGGGAACTATGGCTACACCTTC. This codes for CASSAGQGNYGYTF.

This chain links TRBV28 with TRBJ1-5; D not certain. This CDR3 has 13 amino acids. V lost 6 bases to trimming and J lost 5 bases, with 11 bases between them. Germline CDR1 is MDHEN and CDR2 is SYDVKM. Written as DNA, the CDR3 is TGTGCCAGCAGACGGGGTATCGATCAGCCCCAGCATTTT. Its translation: CASRRGIDQPQHF.

The chain links TRBV27 to TRBJ2-2, with TRBD2 matching 7 bases. Germline CDR1 and CDR2: MNHEY and SMNVEV (reference sequence). This CDR3 comprises 15 residues. The V segment lost 2 bases and the J segment 4 bases; nucleotides outside the gene matches: 4. CDR3 in amino acids: CASSLRRGTTGELFF. The DNA of the CDR3 is TGTGCCAGCAGTTTAAGGCGGGGGACCACCGGGGAGCTGTTTTTT.

This clone appeared a few times. The chain links TRBV7-2 to TRBJ2-5, with D possibly matching TRBD2 (5 bases). With the DNA end fitting TRBJ2-7 better, the J assignment may be wrong. The CDR3 totals 14 residues. Germline assignment: CDR1 SGHTA and CDR2 FQGNSA. The chain's CDR3 is CASSLGTSTYEQYF. The CDR3 bases are TGTGCCAGCAGCTTAGGGACTTCAACCTACGAGCAGTACTTC.

This chain joins TRBV7-2 and TRBJ1-1; tentatively, D is TRBD1 (6 bases). Trimming removed 4 bases from V and 8 bases from J, with 17 bases in between. CDR1 and CDR2 from the germline V gene are SGHTA and FQGNSA. This CDR3 is 14 amino acids long. Here the CDR3 reads CASSSGRRQVEAFF. The CDR3 nucleotides read TGTGCCAGCAGCTCCGGCCGTCGACAGGTGGAAGCTTTCTTT. The whole variable domain, filled in from reference TRBV7-2 and TRBJ1-1, reads GAGVSQSPSNKVTEKGKDVELRCDPISGHTALYWYRQSLGQGLEFLIYFQGNSAPDKSGLPSDRFSAERTGGSVSTLTIQRTQQEDSAVYLCASSSGRRQVEAFFGQGTRLTVV.

This sequence joins TRBV2 and TRBJ2-7; 10 bases align to TRBD1. The CDR3 is 16 residues long. The V gene's germline CDR1 is SNHLY and CDR2 FYNNEI. V lost 2 bases to trimming and J lost 3 bases; unmatched junction nucleotides: 7. The CDR3 coding sequence is TGTGCCAGCAGTGAATATATTCGGGACAGGGGCTACGAGCAGTACTTC. Encoded protein: CASSEYIRDRGYEQYF.

CDR3 sequence reads: CASSLATRTGSPLHF. The CDR3 DNA follows: TGTGCCAGCAGCTTAGCGACCCGGACAGGGTCACCCCTCCACTTT. V usage is TRBV7-2 and J usage is TRBJ1-6, with TRBD1 identical over 8 bases. The CDR3 covers 15 residues. The V gene's germline CDR1 is SGHTA and CDR2 FQGNSA. With V trimmed by 0 bases and J by 10 bases, 5 bases remained unmatched.

The rearrangement uses TRBV9 and TRBJ2-1; 11 bases fit TRBD2. Germline values: CDR1 SGDLS, CDR2 YYNGEE. The CDR3 is 17 residues long. V gave up 1 base and J gave up 3 bases; unmatched junction bases: 6. The CDR3 DNA is TGTGCCAGCAGCGTACGACCGGGACTAGCGGTCTACAATGAGCAGTTCTTC. This gives the protein CASSVRPGLAVYNEQFF.

The chain has TRBV7-3 and TRBJ2-2; 7 bases are shared with TRBD1. Trimming cost V 3 bases and J 5 bases; bases outside gene matches: 3. The CDR3 covers 14 residues. CDR1 and CDR2 from the germline V gene are SGHTA and FQGTGA. The CDR3 protein is CASSFGTETGELFF. The CDR3 region has the DNA TGTGCCAGCAGCTTTGGGACAGAGACCGGGGAGCTGTTTTTT.

DNA of the CDR3: TGTGCCAGCAGCCCCCGGACAGGGGGATCCTACGAGCAGTACTTC. This sequence encodes CASSPRTGGSYEQYF. This chain uses TRBV9 with TRBJ2-7; TRBD1 aligns across 10 bases. The CDR3 is made up of 15 amino acids. Germline V gene sequence: CDR1 SGDLS, CDR2 YYNGEE. V lost 4 bases and J lost 1; bases outside the gene matches: 5.

The V call is TRBV28, the J call TRBJ1-6, with 8 bases that match TRBD1. Germline loops: CDR1 MDHEN, CDR2 SYDVKM. V shed 2 bases, J shed 7 bases, and the junction held 1 base outside the gene matches. This CDR3 has 14 residues. CDR3: CASSLGQGNSPLHF. DNA of the CDR3: TGTGCCAGCAGTTTAGGACAGGGAAATTCACCCCTCCACTTT.